The TCR beta chain under discussion was sequenced for a study of regulatory T cells in long-lasting Graves disease. General study results and limits: Authors noted too few samples as a limitation.

Per germline, CDR1 SGHAT and CDR2 FQNNGV. The length of the CDR3 is 16 residues. V lost 3 bases and J 5 bases, leaving 16 bases between the germline ends. Details on this clonotype: Its antigen is not identified.

The time point: persistent/refractory GD, antithyroid drugs over 5 years with positive TRAb. The authors made the TCR library using RNA they extracted from PBMCs. To make TCR beta libraries, researchers used iRepertoire HTBI primers and Arm-PCR of CDR3 regions. TCRdb fed the multiplex PCR reads into MiXCR, producing one record per CDR3 protein. The table includes a few hundred thousand distinct CDR3 sequences, about 20% detected once. Source: peripheral blood mononuclear cells (PBMCs), taken when the disease was refractory, from a patient treated with antithyroid drugs. The chain uses TRBV11-2 and TRBJ2-2; no reliable D call. This receptor was identified in a female donor with Graves disease. The CDR3 loop reads CASSFRFGVGTGELFF. Here the CDR3 DNA reads TGTGCCAGCAGCTTTAGATTCGGTGTGGGGACCGGGGAGCTGTTTTTT.